These 18 T cell receptor beta chains originate from one sample sequenced in a study of T cell repertoires in cytomegalovirus infection (dated by TCRdb to 2018 to 2020). These receptors have no identified antigens. The sample's treatment or condition, from its label and the paper: in vitro stimulation with specific CMV peptide epitopes to enrich CMV-specific T cells. TCRdb lists the instrument as Illumina HiSeq 1500. TCRdb reworked the public reads: Q25 trimming with fastp, MiXCR clone assembly, productive beta chains retained. A single entry per CDR3 protein holds the most common genes and DNA from its merged rows. The sample yields some 590,000 distinct CDR3 sequences; approximately 40% were counted once. The top ten clones comprise around 46% of the sample. Sample: cultured PBMCs, taken from culture after CMV antigen stimulation. The receptors come from a human donor in good health (CMV status not recorded). Some clones in this sample may be carry-over from other donors' samples.

V usage is TRBV7-4 and J usage is TRBJ2-1; D possibly uses TRBD1 or TRBD2 (7 bases each). The germline V and J ends were trimmed by 5 bases and 7 bases, with 15 bases remaining between them. In germline, CDR1 is SGHVT, CDR2 SQSDAQ. CDR3 length equals 14 residues. The CDR3 here is CASSPRGGANEQFF. As DNA, the CDR3 is TGTGCCAGCAGCCCCAGGGGGGGAGCTAATGAGCAGTTCTTC.

The genes are TRBV20-1 and TRBJ1-4; TRBD1 aligns across 7 bases. This CDR3 spans 12 amino acids. Germline loops: CDR1 DFQATT, CDR2 SNEGSKA (reference sequence). The J segment lost 11 bases and the V segment lost 2 bases, leaving 5 bases of the junction unmatched. DNA of the CDR3: TGCAGTGCTAGAAGACAGGGTGGGAAACTGTTTTTT. Its translation is CSARRQGGKLFF.

This clonotype was picked up one time. The chain employs TRBV5-1 and TRBJ1-4, with D unresolved. Trimming cost V 4 bases and J 6 bases, with 19 bases left between them. The CDR3 has 16 residues. Looked up from germline, CDR1 is SGHRS and CDR2 is YFSETQ. CDR3 protein: CASSADRQRLDEKLFF. DNA for the CDR3: TGCGCCAGCAGCGCCGATCGTCAGAGACTCGATGAAAAACTGTTTTTT.

This rearrangement joins TRBV5-1 to TRBJ2-7; D is possibly TRBD2 (6 bases). The CDR3 length is 17 residues. From germline, CDR1 is SGHRS and CDR2 YFSETQ. Trimming left V 4 bases short and J 6 bases short, with 26 bases between. The CDR3 spells CASSLHGGGPSLSEQYF. DNA for the CDR3: TGCGCCAGCAGCCTTCACGGCGGAGGGCCTTCCTTGTCCGAGCAGTACTTC.

The chain joins TRBV7-2 to TRBJ2-4; TRBD2 aligns across 8 bases. V lost 5 bases to trimming and J lost 0 bases; unmatched junction nucleotides: 15. This CDR3 has 19 residues. CDR1 and CDR2 (germline): SGHTA, FQGNSA. CDR3 loop: CASSLRGGGTKQAKNIQYF. CDR3 coding DNA: TGTGCCAGCAGCCTCCGGGGCGGGGGGACAAAACAAGCCAAAAACATTCAGTACTTC. Supplemented by reference TRBV7-2 and TRBJ2-4, the full variable domain reads GAGVSQSPSNKVTEKGKDVELRCDPISGHTALYWYRQSLGQGLEFLIYFQGNSAPDKSGLPSDRFSAERTGGSVSTLTIQRTQQEDSAVYLCASSLRGGGTKQAKNIQYFGAGTRLSVL.

The chain combines TRBV20-1 with TRBJ2-3; 8 positions match TRBD2. CDR3 length: 15 residues. Trimming at V came to 7 bases and at J to 2 bases, leaving 11 bases not matched to a gene. CDR1 DFQATT and CDR2 SNEGSKA come from the germline V gene (reference sequence). In nucleotides, the CDR3 is TGCAGTGTGAACCGGGAGGGCCCGAACACAGATACGCAGTATTTT. Its translation: CSVNREGPNTDTQYF.

This clonotype was counted between two and nine times. The chain links TRBV6-5 to TRBJ1-2, with D possibly matching TRBD1 (5 bases). The CDR3 extends over 17 amino acids. Per germline, CDR1 MNHEY and CDR2 SVGAGI. V was clipped by 10 bases and J by 3 bases, with 27 bases between them. DNA of the CDR3: TGTGCCACCCAAGGGGAAGGAGGAGGTAGTTCCTACTATGGCTACACCTTC. It translates to CATQGEGGGSSYYGYTF.

The chain is built from TRBV7-9 and TRBJ2-7; 7 bases fit TRBD1. CDR3 length equals 13 residues. Germline lookup yields CDR1 SEHNR and CDR2 FQNEAQ (reference sequence). The V segment lost 5 bases and the J segment 2 bases; nucleotides outside the gene matches: 3. Written as DNA, the CDR3 is TGTGCCAGCAGCAACAGGGGCCCCTACGAGCAGTACTTC. Translated, it gives CASSNRGPYEQYF.

The rearrangement links TRBV7-9 to TRBJ2-3; 12 nucleotides agree with TRBD2. Germline values: CDR1 SEHNR, CDR2 FQNEAQ (reference sequence). CDR3 size: 15 residues. The trim removed 5 bases at V and 5 bases at J, leaving 5 bases unmatched. The CDR3 loop reads CASSRTSGAGDTQYF. DNA of the CDR3: TGTGCCAGCAGCCGGACTAGCGGGGCTGGAGATACGCAGTATTTT. The full variable domain, its missing parts supplied by reference TRBV7-9 and TRBJ2-3, is DTGVSQNPRHKITKRGQNVTFRCDPISEHNRLYWYRQTLGQGPEFLTYFQNEAQLEKSRLLSDRFSAERPKGSFSTLEIQRTEQGDSAMYLCASSRTSGAGDTQYFGPGTRLTVL.

J is TRBJ1-5 and V is TRBV6-1; D unresolved. The CDR3 length is 15 residues. Trimming removed 0 bases from V and 7 bases from J, with 13 bases in between. CDR1 MNHNS and CDR2 SASEGT come from the germline V gene. CDR3 in DNA: TGTGCCAGCAGTGAAGCGCAGGTAGTGAGGCAGCCCCAGCATTTT. Residues: CASSEAQVVRQPQHF.

The chain joins TRBV7-9 to TRBJ2-1; possibly TRBD2 for D (6 bases). From germline, CDR1 is SEHNR and CDR2 FQNEAQ (reference sequence). The CDR3 totals 15 residues. The V and J ends lost 7 bases and 3 bases respectively, with 16 bases between them. The CDR3: CASNPGAGNYNEQFF. CDR3 bases: TGTGCCAGCAACCCCGGAGCGGGTAACTACAATGAGCAGTTCTTC.

CDR3 region: CASSYRTGIYNEQFF. The CDR3 DNA reads TGTGCCAGCAGTTATCGCACGGGAATCTACAATGAGCAGTTCTTC. The chain carries TRBV6-2 or TRBV6-3 and TRBJ2-1, with D possibly matching TRBD2 (5 bases). CDR1 and CDR2 from the germline V gene are MNHEY and SVGEGT. The CDR3 length is 15 residues. The V end was cut by 3 bases, the J end by 3 bases, with 12 bases between.

This clonotype was seen only a few times. CDR3 DNA: TGTGCCAGCAGCTTTCTCGGGACTAGCGGGGCCTACGAGCAGTACTTC. Protein product: CASSFLGTSGAYEQYF. The chain employs TRBV7-2 and TRBJ2-7; 13 nucleotides agree with TRBD2. CDR3 length equals 16 residues. Germline trimming cut 3 bases from V and 2 bases from J; bases unmatched to any gene: 4. Germline assignment: CDR1 SGHTA and CDR2 FQGNSA. The full variable domain, rest sourced from reference TRBV7-2 and TRBJ2-7, is GAGVSQSPSNKVTEKGKDVELRCDPISGHTALYWYRQSLGQGLEFLIYFQGNSAPDKSGLPSDRFSAERTGGSVSTLTIQRTQQEDSAVYLCASSFLGTSGAYEQYFGPGTRLTVT.

This rearrangement joins TRBV11-2 to TRBJ2-1; 8 bases are shared with TRBD2. V lost 1 base to trimming and J lost 10 bases; unmatched junction nucleotides: 9. The CDR3 is made up of 15 amino acids. Germline V gives CDR1 SGHAT, CDR2 FQNNGV. CDR3 sequence reads: CASSLGGGPLGEQFF. The CDR3 nucleotides read TGTGCCAGCAGCTTAGGCGGGGGGCCGCTAGGCGAGCAGTTCTTC.

The genes are TRBV20-1 and TRBJ2-5; the match to TRBD2 covers 8 bases. The CDR3 loop spans 13 amino acids. The germline V gene has CDR1 DFQATT and CDR2 SNEGSKA (reference sequence). J was trimmed by 3 bases and V by 5 bases; bases with no gene match: 5. CDR3 nucleotide sequence: TGCAGTGCTTCCGGGACTAGGAAAGAGACCCAGTACTTC. This sequence encodes CSASGTRKETQYF.

The rearrangement joins TRBV28 to TRBJ2-2, with 7 bases lining up with TRBD1. This CDR3 region has 17 residues. Looked up from germline, CDR1 is MDHEN and CDR2 is SYDVKM. V lost 6 bases and J lost 4; bases outside the gene matches: 14. In nucleotides, the CDR3 is TGTGCCAGCAGCTCCCCAGGGCAGGGGGTAAGCACCGGGGAGCTGTTTTTT. This encodes CASSSPGQGVSTGELFF.

This clonotype appeared a few times. The chain employs TRBV6-1 and TRBJ2-1, with 8 bases lining up with TRBD1. Looked up from germline, CDR1 is MNHNS and CDR2 is SASEGT. The V gene end was trimmed by 4 bases and the J gene end by 4 bases; junction bases not matched to a gene: 12. This CDR3 has 17 amino acids. The CDR3 nucleotides are TGTGCCAGCAGTGGTGGGAGATCCGGGACAGGTTACAATGAGCAGTTCTTC. It yields the protein CASSGGRSGTGYNEQFF.

The chain is built from TRBV6-2 or TRBV6-3 and TRBJ2-3; 14 bases map to TRBD2. Germline V gene data show CDR1 as MNHEY and CDR2 as SVGEGT. V lost 11 bases and J lost 4; bases outside the gene matches: 14. The CDR3 contains 17 residues. The CDR3 here is CASRGGLAGVGADTQYF. Here the CDR3 DNA reads TGTGCCTCCAGGGGGGGACTAGCGGGAGTTGGCGCAGATACGCAGTATTTT.